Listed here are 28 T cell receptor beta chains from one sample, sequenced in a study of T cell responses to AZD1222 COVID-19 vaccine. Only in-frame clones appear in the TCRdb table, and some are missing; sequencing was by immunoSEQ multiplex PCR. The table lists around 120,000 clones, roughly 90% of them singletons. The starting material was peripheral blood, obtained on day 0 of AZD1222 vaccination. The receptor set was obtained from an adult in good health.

CDR3 nucleotide sequence: TGTGCCAGCAGCTCGGAGGGACAGGGGATGCACAATGAGCAGTTCTTC. Amino acids: CASSSEGQGMHNEQFF. This chain joins TRBV5-4 and TRBJ2-1; 10 nucleotides align to TRBD1. With V trimmed by 3 bases and J by 5 bases, 8 bases remained unmatched. CDR1 is SGHNT and CDR2 is YYREEE in the germline V gene (reference sequence). This CDR3 contains 16 residues.

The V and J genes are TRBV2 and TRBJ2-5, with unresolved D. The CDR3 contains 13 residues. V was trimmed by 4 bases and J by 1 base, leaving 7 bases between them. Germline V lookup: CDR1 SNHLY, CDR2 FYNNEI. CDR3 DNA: TGTGCCAGCAGTGCCGCGCTCCAAGAGACCCAGTACTTC. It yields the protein CASSAALQETQYF.

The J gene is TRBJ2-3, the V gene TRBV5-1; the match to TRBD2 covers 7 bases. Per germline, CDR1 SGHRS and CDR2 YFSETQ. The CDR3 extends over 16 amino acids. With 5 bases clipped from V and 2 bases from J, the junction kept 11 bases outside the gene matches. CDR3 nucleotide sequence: TGCGCCAGCAGTGCTAGGGGCGGGGGAAACACAGATACGCAGTATTTT. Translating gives CASSARGGGNTDTQYF. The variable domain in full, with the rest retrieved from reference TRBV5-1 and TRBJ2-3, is KAGVTQTPRYLIKTRGQQVTLSCSPISGHRSVSWYQQTPGQGLQFLFEYFSETQRNKGNFPGRFSGRQFSNSRSEMNVSTLELGDSALYLCASSARGGGNTDTQYFGPGTRLTVL.

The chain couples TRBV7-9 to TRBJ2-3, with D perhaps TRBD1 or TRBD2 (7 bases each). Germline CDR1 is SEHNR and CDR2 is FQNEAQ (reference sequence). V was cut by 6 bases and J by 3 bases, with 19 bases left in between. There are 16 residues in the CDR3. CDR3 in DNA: TGTGCCAGCAGGCCCAATAGGGGGCGGGGGACAGATACGCAGTATTTT. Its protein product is CASRPNRGRGTDTQYF.

Here the CDR3 DNA reads TGCGCCAGCAGCTTTGGGGCTAGCCCAGATACGCAGTATTTT. Its protein product is CASSFGASPDTQYF. The rearrangement links TRBV5-1 to TRBJ2-3, with D perhaps assigned TRBD1 or TRBD2 (5 bases each). Germline loops: CDR1 SGHRS, CDR2 YFSETQ. V gave up 2 bases and J gave up 4 bases, with 11 bases separating them. The CDR3 is made up of 14 amino acids. The full variable domain, with the rest looked up from reference TRBV5-1 and TRBJ2-3, is KAGVTQTPRYLIKTRGQQVTLSCSPISGHRSVSWYQQTPGQGLQFLFEYFSETQRNKGNFPGRFSGRQFSNSRSEMNVSTLELGDSALYLCASSFGASPDTQYFGPGTRLTVL.

CDR3 nucleotide sequence: TGTGCCAGCAGTTACGCCGACAGCGTAGGGACTGAAGCTTTCTTT. Protein: CASSYADSVGTEAFF. The chain recombines TRBV6-5 with TRBJ1-1; TRBD1 is a possible D gene (5 bases). V shed 2 bases and J shed 5 bases, with 15 bases lying between them. The germline gives CDR1 MNHEY, CDR2 SVGAGI. The CDR3 is made up of 15 amino acids.

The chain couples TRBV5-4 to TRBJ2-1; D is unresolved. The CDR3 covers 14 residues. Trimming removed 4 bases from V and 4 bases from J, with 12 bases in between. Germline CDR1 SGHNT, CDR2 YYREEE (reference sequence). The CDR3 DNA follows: TGTGCCAGCAGCCCCCCAGGAGCGTACAATGAGCAGTTCTTC. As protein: CASSPPGAYNEQFF.

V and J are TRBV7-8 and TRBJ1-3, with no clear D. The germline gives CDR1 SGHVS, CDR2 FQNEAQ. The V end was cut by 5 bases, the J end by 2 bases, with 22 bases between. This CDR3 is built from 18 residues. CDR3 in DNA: TGTGCCAGCAGCAGCAGGTCCAGGACGGAAGCTACTGGAAACACCATATATTTT. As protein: CASSSRSRTEATGNTIYF.

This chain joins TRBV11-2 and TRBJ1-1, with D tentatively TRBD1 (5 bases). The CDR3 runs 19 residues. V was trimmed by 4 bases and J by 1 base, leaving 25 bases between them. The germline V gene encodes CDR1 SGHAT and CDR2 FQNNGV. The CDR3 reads CASSSALRRTGQWNTEAFF. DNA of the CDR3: TGTGCCAGCAGCTCCGCCCTTAGACGGACGGGGCAGTGGAACACTGAAGCTTTCTTT.

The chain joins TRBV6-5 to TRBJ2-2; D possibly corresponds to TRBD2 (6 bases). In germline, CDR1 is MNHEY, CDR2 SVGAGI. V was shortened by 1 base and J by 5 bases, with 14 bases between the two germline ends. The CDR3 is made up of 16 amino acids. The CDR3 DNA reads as TGTGCCAGCAGTTACTACGGGACTTTGTGGACCGGGGAGCTGTTTTTT. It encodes CASSYYGTLWTGELFF.

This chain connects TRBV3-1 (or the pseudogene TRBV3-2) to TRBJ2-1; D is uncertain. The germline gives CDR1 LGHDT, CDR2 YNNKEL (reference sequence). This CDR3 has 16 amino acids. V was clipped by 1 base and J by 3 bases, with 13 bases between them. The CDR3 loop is CASSQVSYTHYNEQFF. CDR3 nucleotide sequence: TGTGCCAGCAGCCAAGTATCATATACCCACTACAATGAGCAGTTCTTC.

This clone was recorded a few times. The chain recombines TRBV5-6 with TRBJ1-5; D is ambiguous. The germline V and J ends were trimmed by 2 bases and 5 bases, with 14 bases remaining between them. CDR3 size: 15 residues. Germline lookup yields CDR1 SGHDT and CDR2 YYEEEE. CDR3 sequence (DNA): TGTGCCAGCAGCTTCCTCTCCCACGTCGATCAGCCCCAGCATTTT. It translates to CASSFLSHVDQPQHF.

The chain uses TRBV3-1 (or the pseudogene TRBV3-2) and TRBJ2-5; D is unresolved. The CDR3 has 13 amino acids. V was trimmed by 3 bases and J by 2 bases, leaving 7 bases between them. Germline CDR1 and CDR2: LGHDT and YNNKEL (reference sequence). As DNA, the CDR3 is TGTGCCAGCAGCCATGGTGGGCAAGAGACCCAGTACTTC. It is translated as CASSHGGQETQYF.

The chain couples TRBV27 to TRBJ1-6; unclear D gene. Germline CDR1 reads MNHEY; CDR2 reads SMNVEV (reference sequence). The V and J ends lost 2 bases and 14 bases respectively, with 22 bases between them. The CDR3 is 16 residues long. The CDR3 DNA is TGTGCCAGCAGTTTACCGGGCTCCGGGATATTGGGTTCCCTCCACTTT. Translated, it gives CASSLPGSGILGSLHF.

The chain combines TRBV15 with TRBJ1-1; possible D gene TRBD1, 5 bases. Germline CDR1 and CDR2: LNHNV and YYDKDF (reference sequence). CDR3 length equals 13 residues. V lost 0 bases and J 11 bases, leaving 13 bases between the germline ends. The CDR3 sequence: CATSRDGDLMAFF. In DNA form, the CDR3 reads TGTGCCACCAGCAGAGATGGGGACCTCATGGCTTTCTTT.

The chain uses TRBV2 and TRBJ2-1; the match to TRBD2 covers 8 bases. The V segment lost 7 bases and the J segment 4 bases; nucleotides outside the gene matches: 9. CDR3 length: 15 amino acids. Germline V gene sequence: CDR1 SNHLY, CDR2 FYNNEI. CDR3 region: CASTEWSSGYNEQFF. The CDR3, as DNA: TGTGCCAGCACCGAGTGGTCTAGCGGGTACAATGAGCAGTTCTTC.

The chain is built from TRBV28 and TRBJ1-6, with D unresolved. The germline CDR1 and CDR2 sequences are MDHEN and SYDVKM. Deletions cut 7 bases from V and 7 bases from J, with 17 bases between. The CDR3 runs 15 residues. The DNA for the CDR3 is TGTGCCAGCACCCAAGACCAAGTCCGGAATTCACCCCTCCACTTT. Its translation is CASTQDQVRNSPLHF.

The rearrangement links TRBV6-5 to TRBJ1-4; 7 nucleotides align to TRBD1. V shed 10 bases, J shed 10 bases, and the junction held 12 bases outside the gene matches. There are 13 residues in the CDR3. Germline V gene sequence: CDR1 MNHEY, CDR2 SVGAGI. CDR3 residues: CAITQGKAGKLFF. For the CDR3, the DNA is TGTGCCATCACACAGGGGAAGGCCGGAAAACTGTTTTTT.

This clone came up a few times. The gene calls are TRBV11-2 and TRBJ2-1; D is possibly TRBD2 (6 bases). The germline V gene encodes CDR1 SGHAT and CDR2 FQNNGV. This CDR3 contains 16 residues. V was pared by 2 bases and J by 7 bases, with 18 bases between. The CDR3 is CASSLYLGGAENEQFF. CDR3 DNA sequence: TGTGCCAGCAGCTTATACTTGGGAGGAGCGGAAAATGAGCAGTTCTTC.

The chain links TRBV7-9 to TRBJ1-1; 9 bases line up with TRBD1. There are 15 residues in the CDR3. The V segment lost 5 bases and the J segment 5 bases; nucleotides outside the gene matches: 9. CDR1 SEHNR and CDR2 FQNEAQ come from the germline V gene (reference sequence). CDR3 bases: TGTGCCAGCAGCCAGTACAGGGGGCCGGATACTGAAGCTTTCTTT. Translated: CASSQYRGPDTEAFF. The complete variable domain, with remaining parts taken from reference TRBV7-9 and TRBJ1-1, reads DTGVSQNPRHKITKRGQNVTFRCDPISEHNRLYWYRQTLGQGPEFLTYFQNEAQLEKSRLLSDRFSAERPKGSFSTLEIQRTEQGDSAMYLCASSQYRGPDTEAFFGQGTRLTVV.

The CDR3 DNA reads as TGTGCCTGGAGTGGTACCCCGACAACTATGAACACTGAAGCTTTCTTT. This codes for CAWSGTPTTMNTEAFF. The chain combines TRBV30 with TRBJ1-1; D gene ambiguous. The CDR3 covers 16 residues. In germline, CDR1 is GTSNPN, CDR2 SVGIG (reference sequence). The germline V and J ends were trimmed by 1 base and 0 bases, with 15 bases remaining between them.

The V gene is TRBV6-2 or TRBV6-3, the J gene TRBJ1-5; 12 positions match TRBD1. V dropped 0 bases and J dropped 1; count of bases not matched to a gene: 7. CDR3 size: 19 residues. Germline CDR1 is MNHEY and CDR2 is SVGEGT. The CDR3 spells CASSYSPGQGAWSNQPQHF. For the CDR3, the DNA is TGTGCCAGCAGTTACTCGCCGGGACAGGGGGCTTGGAGCAATCAGCCCCAGCATTTT.

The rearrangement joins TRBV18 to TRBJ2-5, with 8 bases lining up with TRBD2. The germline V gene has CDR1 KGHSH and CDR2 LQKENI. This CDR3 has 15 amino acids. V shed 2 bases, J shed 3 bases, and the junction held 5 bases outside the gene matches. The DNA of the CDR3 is TGTGCCAGCTCACCATACGGACTAGCCGAAGAGACCCAGTACTTC. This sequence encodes CASSPYGLAEETQYF.

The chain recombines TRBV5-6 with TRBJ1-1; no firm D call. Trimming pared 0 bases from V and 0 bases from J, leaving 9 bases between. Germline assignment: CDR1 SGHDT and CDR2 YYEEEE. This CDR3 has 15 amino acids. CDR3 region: CASSLDARVNTEAFF. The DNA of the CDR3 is TGTGCCAGCAGCTTGGATGCGCGGGTGAACACTGAAGCTTTCTTT. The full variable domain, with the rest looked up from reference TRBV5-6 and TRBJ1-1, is DAGVTQSPTHLIKTRGQQVTLRCSPKSGHDTVSWYQQALGQGPQFIFQYYEEEERQRGNFPDRFSGHQFPNYSSELNVNALLLGDSALYLCASSLDARVNTEAFFGQGTRLTVV.

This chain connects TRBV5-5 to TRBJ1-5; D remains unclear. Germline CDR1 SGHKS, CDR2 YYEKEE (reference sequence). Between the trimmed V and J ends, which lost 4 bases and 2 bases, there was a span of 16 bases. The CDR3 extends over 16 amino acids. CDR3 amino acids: CASSPGDNLGNQPQHF. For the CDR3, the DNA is TGTGCCAGCAGCCCGGGAGATAATCTAGGCAATCAGCCCCAGCATTTT. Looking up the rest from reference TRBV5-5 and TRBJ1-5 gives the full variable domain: DAGVTQSPTHLIKTRGQQVTLRCSPISGHKSVSWYQQVLGQGPQFIFQYYEKEERGRGNFPDRFSARQFPNYSSELNVNALLLGDSALYLCASSPGDNLGNQPQHFGDGTRLSIL.

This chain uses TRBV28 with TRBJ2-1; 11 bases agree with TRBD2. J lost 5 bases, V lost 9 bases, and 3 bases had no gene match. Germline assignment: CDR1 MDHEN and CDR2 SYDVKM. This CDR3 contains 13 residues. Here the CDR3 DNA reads TGTGCCAGTCGACTAGCGGGAAACAATGAGCAGTTCTTC. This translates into CASRLAGNNEQFF.

CDR3 DNA: TGCGCCAGCAGCTTGAGCAGGGGGCCCCGCTATGGCTACACCTTC. It yields the protein CASSLSRGPRYGYTF. This chain joins TRBV5-1 and TRBJ1-2; 8 bases map to TRBD1. The CDR3 is 15 amino acids. Trimming removed 1 base from V and 4 bases from J; junction bases left unmatched: 6. The V gene's germline CDR1 is SGHRS and CDR2 YFSETQ.

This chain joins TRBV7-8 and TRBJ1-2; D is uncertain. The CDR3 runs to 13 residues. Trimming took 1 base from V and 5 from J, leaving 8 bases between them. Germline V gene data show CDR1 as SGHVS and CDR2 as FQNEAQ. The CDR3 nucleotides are TGTGCCAGCAGCTTAGGTCAAGAGTATGGCTACACCTTC. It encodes CASSLGQEYGYTF.